This T cell receptor (beta chain) was identified during a study of response to subunit inactivated influenza vaccine. Study observations and caveats: Few new T cells, the authors suggested, are recruited by each seasonal influenza vaccination.

Of note for this clonotype: Its antigen is unknown.

MiXCR, run by TCRdb on the RT-PCR reads, gives a single entry per CDR3 protein. Here the sample spans about 500,000 distinct CDR3 sequences, more than 15% being singletons. The CDR3 extends over 12 amino acids. Trimming shortened V by 4 bases and J by 7 bases, and 10 bases separated the two germline ends. The chain employs TRBV12-3 or TRBV12-4 and TRBJ1-2; no clear D. This TCR was sampled from a man aged 50-75 years who received an inactivated influenza vaccine. Sequencing was performed on CD4+ T cells sorted from PBMCs, taken roughly 24 months after vaccination. The CDR3 sequence is CASSSGTPGYTF. The CDR3 nucleotides read TGTGCCAGCAGTTCGGGTACTCCTGGCTACACCTTC.